The 3 T cell receptor beta chains given below trace back to one sample, sequenced in a study of blood T cell repertoires in COVID-19. The repertoire was sequenced with immunoSEQ multiplex PCR; TCRdb's copy has only in-frame clones and lacks some. Among some 250,000 clones listed, around 83% were seen once. Input material: peripheral blood. These receptors originate from a man aged 35 to 55 with active or convalescent COVID-19.

This clone appeared a single time. V usage is TRBV5-1 and J usage is TRBJ2-3; 7 bases line up with TRBD2. Germline V gene data show CDR1 as SGHRS and CDR2 as YFSETQ. V trimming: 4 bases; J trimming: 1 base; junction bases outside the gene matches: 6. There are 15 residues in the CDR3. The CDR3 DNA sequence: TGCGCCAGCAGCCCCGGGGGGATGGGCACAGATACGCAGTATTTT. Its translation is CASSPGGMGTDTQYF.

This clone appeared once. The chain has TRBV29-1 and TRBJ2-1; TRBD2 agrees at 11 bases. Germline CDR1 and CDR2: SQVTM and ANQGSEA. The CDR3 contains 13 residues. With V trimmed by 7 bases and J by 5 bases, 4 bases remained unmatched. This CDR3 is CSGGTSGNNEQFF. The CDR3 bases are TGCAGCGGGGGGACTAGCGGAAACAATGAGCAGTTCTTC.

This chain uses TRBV11-3 with TRBJ2-4; the match to TRBD1 covers 8 bases. CDR3 length: 16 amino acids. Germline CDR1 reads SGHNT; CDR2 reads YENEEA. J was trimmed by 7 bases and V by 0 bases; bases with no gene match: 8. CDR3 sequence reads: CASSLDGQGGSNIQYF. For the CDR3, the DNA is TGTGCCAGCAGCTTAGACGGACAGGGTGGTTCGAACATTCAGTACTTC.